The 29 T cell receptor beta chains reported below all come from one sample, sequenced in a study of blood T cell repertoires in COVID-19. Clones were read by immunoSEQ multiplex PCR, and TCRdb kept only the in-frame ones, dropping some. The sample includes roughly 250,000 clones, roughly 82% seen only once; the top ten take nearly 5%. Sequencing was carried out using peripheral blood. The receptors here all came from an elderly woman with active or convalescent COVID-19.

The chain recombines TRBV5-1 with TRBJ2-1; TRBD1 might be the D (6 bases). The CDR3 is made up of 18 amino acids. V was trimmed by 2 bases and J by 0 bases, leaving 18 bases between them. The V gene's germline CDR1 is SGHRS and CDR2 YFSETQ. Here the CDR3 DNA reads TGCGCCAGCAGCTTCCGACCGGGACACCCTGGCTCCTACAATGAGCAGTTCTTC. It codes for CASSFRPGHPGSYNEQFF.

In DNA, the CDR3 is TGTGCCAGCAGCCCCGACTGGACAGTCACTGAAGCTTTCTTT. It codes for CASSPDWTVTEAFF. The rearrangement links TRBV3-1 (or the pseudogene TRBV3-2) to TRBJ1-1, with D perhaps TRBD1 (6 bases). V was cut by 4 bases and J by 4 bases, with 13 bases left in between. CDR1 LGHDT and CDR2 YNNKEL come from the germline V gene (reference sequence). The CDR3 extends over 14 amino acids.

This clone was observed a single time. The rearrangement joins TRBV27 to TRBJ1-1; 8 bases fit TRBD1. The CDR3 is made up of 16 amino acids. The V gene end was trimmed by 6 bases and the J gene end by 4 bases; junction bases not matched to a gene: 13. The germline V gene encodes CDR1 MNHEY and CDR2 SMNVEV (reference sequence). CDR3 nucleotide sequence: TGTGCCAGCAGAGGGTGGCAGGGGGCGCGGGGCACTGAAGCTTTCTTT. This gives the protein CASRGWQGARGTEAFF.

This chain connects TRBV5-1 to TRBJ1-1; 10 bases agree with TRBD1. CDR1 is SGHRS and CDR2 is YFSETQ in the germline V gene. Trimming cost V 0 bases and J 4 bases; bases outside gene matches: 3. The CDR3 runs to 15 residues. CDR3 DNA sequence: TGCGCCAGCAGCTTGGGACAGGGGGCTACCACTGAAGCTTTCTTT. Protein product: CASSLGQGATTEAFF.

J is TRBJ1-6 and V is TRBV5-1; tentatively, D is TRBD1 (5 bases). The V gene lost 0 bases and the J gene lost 7 bases, with 14 bases spanning the gap. This CDR3 spans 16 amino acids. Germline V CDR1 and CDR2: SGHRS, YFSETQ. The CDR3 loop reads CASSLGAGEWNSPLHF. CDR3 nucleotide sequence: TGCGCCAGCAGCTTGGGGGCGGGGGAATGGAATTCACCCCTCCACTTT. Using reference TRBV5-1 and TRBJ1-6 for the parts outside the CDR3, the full variable domain is KAGVTQTPRYLIKTRGQQVTLSCSPISGHRSVSWYQQTPGQGLQFLFEYFSETQRNKGNFPGRFSGRQFSNSRSEMNVSTLELGDSALYLCASSLGAGEWNSPLHFGNGTRLTVT.

V gene TRBV18 combines with J gene TRBJ1-2; D unclear. Per the germline V gene, CDR1 is KGHSH and CDR2 is LQKENI. V shed 4 bases and J shed 2 bases, with 17 bases lying between them. This CDR3 is built from 16 residues. CDR3 coding DNA: TGTGCCAGCTCACAATTACGTCGAGTTCAAAACTATGGCTACACCTTC. This sequence encodes CASSQLRRVQNYGYTF.

This clone came up once. The rearrangement uses TRBV7-8 and TRBJ2-5; perhaps TRBD1 as D (5 bases). V was shortened by 1 base and J by 4 bases, with 19 bases between the two germline ends. The length of the CDR3 is 17 residues. CDR1 is SGHVS and CDR2 is FQNEAQ in the germline V gene. The CDR3 DNA sequence: TGTGCCAGCAGCTTAGTGGGGCCGTTCGGATTCGGAGAGACCCAGTACTTC. Translation gives CASSLVGPFGFGETQYF.

This chain connects TRBV19 to TRBJ1-2; no firm D call. V lost 5 bases, J lost 4 bases, and 17 bases lay in between. CDR1 LNHDA and CDR2 SQIVND come from the germline V gene (reference sequence). The CDR3 is made up of 15 amino acids. The CDR3 DNA sequence: TGTGCCAGTAGTCTTACCCGGAGGCCAGGCTATGGCTACACCTTC. Its protein is CASSLTRRPGYGYTF.

The chain recombines TRBV19 with TRBJ1-5; tentatively, D is TRBD1 (5 bases). Trimming removed 5 bases at V and 1 base at J, with 15 bases between. Germline CDR1 and CDR2: LNHDA and SQIVND (reference sequence). The CDR3 extends over 16 amino acids. This CDR3 is CASSSQLQASNQPQHF. The DNA for the CDR3 is TGTGCCAGTAGTTCTCAACTACAGGCGAGCAATCAGCCCCAGCATTTT.

The rearrangement joins TRBV28 to TRBJ1-2; 7 nucleotides align to TRBD1. The CDR3 totals 13 residues. Germline V gene sequence: CDR1 MDHEN, CDR2 SYDVKM. The V segment lost 2 bases and the J segment 8 bases; nucleotides outside the gene matches: 5. CDR3 sequence reads: CASSLDRAYGYTF. The CDR3 bases are TGTGCCAGCAGTTTAGACAGGGCGTACGGCTACACCTTC.

The chain links TRBV6-5 to TRBJ2-1, with TRBD2 as a possible D gene (6 bases). Germline V CDR1 and CDR2: MNHEY, SVGAGI. Deletions cut 0 bases from V and 6 bases from J, with 15 bases between. The CDR3 is made up of 16 amino acids. The CDR3 nucleotides are TGTGCCAGCAGTTACTCGGGACTTTTCCGTGGCAATGAGCAGTTCTTC. This codes for CASSYSGLFRGNEQFF.

There are a few counts of this clone. The rearrangement joins TRBV27 to TRBJ2-7, with D unresolved. With 2 bases removed from V and 4 bases from J, the gap between germline ends came to 9 bases. Germline-derived CDR1 and CDR2 are MNHEY and SMNVEV (reference sequence). The CDR3 consists of 13 residues. The CDR3 region has the DNA TGTGCCAGCAGTTTAAACGAGGAATACGAGCAGTACTTC. It yields the protein CASSLNEEYEQYF.

The rearrangement joins TRBV28 to TRBJ1-5; possible D gene TRBD1, 5 bases. CDR1 and CDR2 (germline): MDHEN, SYDVKM. Trimming removed 6 bases at V and 0 bases at J, with 12 bases between. The CDR3 is 15 amino acids. CDR3 protein: CASSPGGTSNQPQHF. For the CDR3, the DNA is TGTGCCAGCAGCCCCGGAGGGACTAGCAATCAGCCCCAGCATTTT. The whole variable domain, filled in from reference TRBV28 and TRBJ1-5, reads DVKVTQSSRYLVKRTGEKVFLECVQDMDHENMFWYRQDPGLGLRLIYFSYDVKMKEKGDIPEGYSVSREKKERFSLILESASTNQTSMYLCASSPGGTSNQPQHFGDGTRLSIL.

V is TRBV4-1 and J is TRBJ1-5; tentatively, D is TRBD1 (6 bases). CDR1 is MGHRA, CDR2 YSYEKL, per germline. V was cut by 2 bases and J by 1 base, with 9 bases left in between. The CDR3 covers 15 residues. The chain's CDR3 is CASSQTQGSNQPQHF. CDR3 nucleotides: TGCGCCAGCAGCCAAACCCAGGGGAGCAATCAGCCCCAGCATTTT.

The rearrangement links TRBV3-1 (or the pseudogene TRBV3-2) to TRBJ1-2; 9 nucleotides match TRBD1. The trim removed 4 bases at V and 0 bases at J, leaving 6 bases unmatched. CDR3 length equals 16 residues. Germline V gene sequence: CDR1 LGHDT, CDR2 YNNKEL (reference sequence). CDR3 DNA: TGTGCCAGCAGCCCCGGGGGACAGGGACCTAACTATGGCTACACCTTC. This translates into CASSPGGQGPNYGYTF.

The chain carries TRBV19 and TRBJ1-5; D remains unclear. Trimming cost V 3 bases and J 0 bases, with 9 bases left between them. The germline V gene has CDR1 LNHDA and CDR2 SQIVND (reference sequence). This CDR3 comprises 15 residues. For the CDR3, the DNA is TGTGCCAGTAGTATCGGAGAGTTTAGCAATCAGCCCCAGCATTTT. It codes for CASSIGEFSNQPQHF.

The genes are TRBV23-1 and TRBJ2-7; weak D call: TRBD1 (6 bases). TRBV23-1 belongs to the ORF category, with a function that is uncertain. Trimming took off 8 bases at V and 0 bases at J, with 17 bases between the two ends. The CDR3 contains 15 residues. The chain's CDR3 is CASGWTVPSSYEQYF. As DNA, the CDR3 is TGCGCCAGCGGGTGGACAGTACCCAGCTCCTACGAGCAGTACTTC.

This chain links TRBV24-1 with TRBJ2-2; D is ambiguous. CDR3 length: 13 residues. Germline V gene data show CDR1 as KGHDR and CDR2 as SFDVKD. V was clipped by 0 bases and J by 7 bases, with 5 bases between them. The CDR3 spells CATSDLQYGELFF. DNA of the CDR3: TGTGCCACCAGTGATTTGCAGTACGGGGAGCTGTTTTTT.

V and J are TRBV19 and TRBJ2-1, with 8 bases fitting TRBD1. Germline-derived CDR1 and CDR2 are LNHDA and SQIVND (reference sequence). V gave up 2 bases and J gave up 4 bases; unmatched junction bases: 4. The CDR3 runs to 15 residues. The CDR3 spells CASSITDRGYNEQFF. CDR3 nucleotides: TGTGCCAGTAGTATAACTGACAGGGGTTACAATGAGCAGTTCTTC. Filled out from reference TRBV19 and TRBJ2-1, the complete variable domain reads DGGITQSPKYLFRKEGQNVTLSCEQNLNHDAMYWYRQDPGQGLRLIYYSQIVNDFQKGDIAEGYSVSREKKESFPLTVTSAQKNPTAFYLCASSITDRGYNEQFFGPGTRLTVL.

A single count supports this clone. The chain is built from TRBV10-3 and TRBJ1-2; 9 bases agree with TRBD1. The germline gives CDR1 ENHRY, CDR2 SYGVKD. J gave up 4 bases and V 6 bases, and 3 bases lay outside the gene matches. The CDR3 spans 13 residues. The CDR3 region has the DNA TGTGCCATCAGCGGGACAGGGCGCTATGGCTACACCTTC. It translates to CAISGTGRYGYTF.

This chain links TRBV10-3 with TRBJ2-1; 11 nucleotides agree with TRBD2. In germline, CDR1 is ENHRY, CDR2 SYGVKD. The J segment lost 9 bases and the V segment lost 5 bases, leaving 9 bases of the junction unmatched. The CDR3 is made up of 15 amino acids. CDR3 sequence reads: CAISQPGLAVVEQFF. CDR3 DNA sequence: TGTGCCATCAGTCAACCGGGACTAGCGGTCGTTGAGCAGTTCTTC.

J is TRBJ1-1 and V is TRBV23-1; D may be TRBD1 (5 bases). TRBV23-1 counts as an open reading frame of uncertain function. With 1 base removed from V and 0 bases from J, the gap between germline ends came to 12 bases. This CDR3 has 16 amino acids. The DNA of the CDR3 is TGCGCCAGCAGTCAATTTTCGGGGACTCTGAACACTGAAGCTTTCTTT. Its protein product is CASSQFSGTLNTEAFF.

This chain joins TRBV6-6 and TRBJ1-2; 10 bases map to TRBD1. J gave up 3 bases and V 5 bases, and 9 bases lay outside the gene matches. CDR1 is MNHNY and CDR2 is SVGAGI in the germline V gene (reference sequence). The CDR3 consists of 16 residues. This chain's CDR3 is CASSTDRGTGDYGYTF. The CDR3 region has the DNA TGTGCCAGCAGTACGGACCGCGGGACAGGGGACTATGGCTACACCTTC.

CDR3 protein: CASSIGRSGNTIYF. DNA for the CDR3: TGTGCCAGTAGTATTGGCCGCTCTGGAAACACCATATATTTT. This chain uses TRBV19 with TRBJ1-3; D remains ambiguous. There are 14 residues in the CDR3. From germline, CDR1 is LNHDA and CDR2 SQIVND (reference sequence). The V end was cut by 3 bases, the J end by 0 bases, with 6 bases between.

V is TRBV3-1 (or the pseudogene TRBV3-2) and J is TRBJ2-1, with 8 nucleotides matching TRBD1. Germline CDR1 is LGHDT and CDR2 is YNNKEL (reference sequence). The CDR3 length is 16 residues. After removal of 4 bases from V and 2 bases from J, the junction contained 7 bases not matched to a gene. CDR3 residues: CASSRGQGRTYNEQFF. CDR3 in DNA: TGTGCCAGCAGCCGCGGACAGGGACGCACCTACAATGAGCAGTTCTTC.

J is TRBJ2-1 and V is TRBV25-1; TRBD2 might be the D (6 bases). CDR3 length: 13 residues. Looked up from germline, CDR1 is MGHDK and CDR2 is SYGVNS. Trimming stripped 10 bases from V and 10 bases from J, with 20 bases between. CDR3 DNA sequence: TGTGCCATTGAATGGGGAGGAGGAGGCGAGCAGTTCTTC. This encodes CAIEWGGGGEQFF.

V usage is TRBV9 and J usage is TRBJ1-4, with TRBD1 identical over 10 bases. The CDR3 is made up of 15 amino acids. CDR1 is SGDLS and CDR2 is YYNGEE in the germline V gene. With 4 bases clipped from V and 8 bases from J, the junction kept 8 bases outside the gene matches. The CDR3 reads CASSPRQGAMEKLFF. The CDR3 DNA reads TGTGCCAGCAGCCCACGACAGGGGGCGATGGAAAAACTGTTTTTT.

V and J are TRBV14 and TRBJ2-7, with a tentative D call TRBD1 (5 bases). The CDR3 length is 14 residues. V lost 4 bases, J lost 1 base, and 11 bases lay in between. CDR1 SGHDN and CDR2 FVKESK come from the germline V gene. The CDR3 DNA reads TGTGCCAGCAGCCGAAACCAGGGTTCCTACGAGCAGTACTTC. Translation gives CASSRNQGSYEQYF. Looking up the rest from reference TRBV14 and TRBJ2-7 gives the full variable domain: EAGVTQFPSHSVIEKGQTVTLRCDPISGHDNLYWYRRVMGKEIKFLLHFVKESKQDESGMPNNRFLAERTGGTYSTLKVQPAELEDSGVYFCASSRNQGSYEQYFGPGTRLTVT.

The chain has TRBV6-6 and TRBJ2-2; D is perhaps TRBD1 (6 bases). This CDR3 region has 14 residues. Trimming took off 3 bases at V and 3 bases at J, with 8 bases between the two ends. Germline V lookup: CDR1 MNHNY, CDR2 SVGAGI (reference sequence). CDR3 sequence reads: CASSYRQDTGELFF. The CDR3 nucleotides are TGTGCCAGCAGTTATCGACAGGACACCGGGGAGCTGTTTTTT.